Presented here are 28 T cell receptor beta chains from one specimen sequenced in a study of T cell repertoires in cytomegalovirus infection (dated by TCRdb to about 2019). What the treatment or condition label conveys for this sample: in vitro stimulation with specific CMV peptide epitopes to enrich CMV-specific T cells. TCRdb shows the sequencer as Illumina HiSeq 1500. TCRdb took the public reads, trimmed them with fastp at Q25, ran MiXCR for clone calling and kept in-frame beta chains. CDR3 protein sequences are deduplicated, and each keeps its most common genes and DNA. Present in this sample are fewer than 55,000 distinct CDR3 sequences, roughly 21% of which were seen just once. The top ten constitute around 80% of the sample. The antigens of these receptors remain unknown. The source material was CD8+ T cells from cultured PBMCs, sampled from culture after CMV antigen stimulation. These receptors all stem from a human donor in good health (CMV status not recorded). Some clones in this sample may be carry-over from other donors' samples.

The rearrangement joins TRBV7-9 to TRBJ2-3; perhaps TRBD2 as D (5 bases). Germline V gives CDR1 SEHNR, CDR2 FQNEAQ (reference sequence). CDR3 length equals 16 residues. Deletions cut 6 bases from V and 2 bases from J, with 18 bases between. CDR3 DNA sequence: TGTGCCAGCAGGCCCAAGGCGGGCCCACCCACAGATACGCAGTATTTT. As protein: CASRPKAGPPTDTQYF.

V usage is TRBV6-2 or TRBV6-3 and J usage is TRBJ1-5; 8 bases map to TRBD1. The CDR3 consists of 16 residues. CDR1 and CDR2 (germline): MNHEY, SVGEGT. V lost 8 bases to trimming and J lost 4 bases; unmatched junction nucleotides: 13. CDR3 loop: CASQGLDRDRNQPQHF. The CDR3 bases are TGTGCCAGCCAGGGCCTGGACAGGGACCGAAATCAGCCCCAGCATTTT.

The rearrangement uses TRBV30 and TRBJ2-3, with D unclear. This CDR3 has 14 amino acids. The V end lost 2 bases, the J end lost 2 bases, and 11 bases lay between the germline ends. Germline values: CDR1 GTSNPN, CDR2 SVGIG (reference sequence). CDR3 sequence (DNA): TGTGCCTGGAGTTCAGCCGGCCTCACAGATACGCAGTATTTT. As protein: CAWSSAGLTDTQYF.

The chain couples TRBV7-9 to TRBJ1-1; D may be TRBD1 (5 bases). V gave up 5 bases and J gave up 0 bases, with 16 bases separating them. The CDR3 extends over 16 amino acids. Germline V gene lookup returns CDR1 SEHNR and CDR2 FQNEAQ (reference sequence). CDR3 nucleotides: TGTGCCAGCAGCCCGCTTATACAGGCCATGAACACTGAAGCTTTCTTT. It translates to CASSPLIQAMNTEAFF.

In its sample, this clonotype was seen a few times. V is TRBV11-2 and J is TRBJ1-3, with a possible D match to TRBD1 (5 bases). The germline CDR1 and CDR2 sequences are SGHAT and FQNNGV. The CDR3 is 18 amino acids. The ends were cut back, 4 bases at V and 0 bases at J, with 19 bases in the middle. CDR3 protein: CASSWGGWEADSGNTIYF. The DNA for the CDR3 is TGTGCCAGCAGCTGGGGGGGATGGGAAGCGGACTCTGGAAACACCATATATTTT.

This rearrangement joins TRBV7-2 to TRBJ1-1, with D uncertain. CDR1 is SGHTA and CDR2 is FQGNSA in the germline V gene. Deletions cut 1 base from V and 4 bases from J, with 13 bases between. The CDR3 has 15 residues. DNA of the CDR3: TGTGCCAGCAGCTTAGATCTGGCTTTTGGCACTGAAGCTTTCTTT. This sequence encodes CASSLDLAFGTEAFF.

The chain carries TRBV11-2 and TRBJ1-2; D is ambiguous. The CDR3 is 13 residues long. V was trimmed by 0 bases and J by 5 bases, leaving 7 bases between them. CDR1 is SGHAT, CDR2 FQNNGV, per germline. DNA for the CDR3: TGTGCCAGCAGCTTAGATTTCCGTTATGGCTACACCTTC. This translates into CASSLDFRYGYTF.

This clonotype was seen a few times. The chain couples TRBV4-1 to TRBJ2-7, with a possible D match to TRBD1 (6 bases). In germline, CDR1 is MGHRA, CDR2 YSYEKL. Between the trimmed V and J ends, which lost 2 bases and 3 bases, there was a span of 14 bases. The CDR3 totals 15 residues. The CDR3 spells CASSQPEGRGYEQYF. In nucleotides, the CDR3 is TGCGCCAGCAGCCAACCAGAGGGCAGGGGCTACGAGCAGTACTTC.

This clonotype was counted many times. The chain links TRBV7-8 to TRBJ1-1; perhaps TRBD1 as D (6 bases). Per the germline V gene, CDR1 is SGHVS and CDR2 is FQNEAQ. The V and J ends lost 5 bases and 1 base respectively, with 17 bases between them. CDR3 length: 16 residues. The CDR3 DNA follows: TGTGCCAGCAGCCCTAGGGCAGGGGCTCCGAACACTGAAGCTTTCTTT. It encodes CASSPRAGAPNTEAFF.

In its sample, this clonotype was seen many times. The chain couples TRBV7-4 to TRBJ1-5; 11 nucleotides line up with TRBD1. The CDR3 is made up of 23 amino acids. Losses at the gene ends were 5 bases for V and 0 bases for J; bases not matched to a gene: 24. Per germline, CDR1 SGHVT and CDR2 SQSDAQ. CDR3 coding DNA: TGTGCCAGCAGCCCTACGGACAGGGGGCGGAATGTGATACGGGGCTATAGCAATCAGCCCCAGCATTTT. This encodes CASSPTDRGRNVIRGYSNQPQHF.

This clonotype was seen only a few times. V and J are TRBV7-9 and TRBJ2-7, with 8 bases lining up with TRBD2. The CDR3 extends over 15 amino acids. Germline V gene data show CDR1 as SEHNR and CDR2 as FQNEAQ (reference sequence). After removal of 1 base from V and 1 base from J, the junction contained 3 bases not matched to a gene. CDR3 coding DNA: TGTGCCAGCAGCTTAGAGGGACTAGGTTCCTACGAGCAGTACTTC. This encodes CASSLEGLGSYEQYF.

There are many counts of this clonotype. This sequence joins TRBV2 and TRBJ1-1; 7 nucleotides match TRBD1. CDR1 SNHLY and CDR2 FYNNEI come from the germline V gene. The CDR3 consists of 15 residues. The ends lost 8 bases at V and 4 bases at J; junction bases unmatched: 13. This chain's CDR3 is CASSTGQADGTEAFF. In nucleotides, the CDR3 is TGTGCCAGCTCGACCGGACAGGCGGATGGCACTGAAGCTTTCTTT.

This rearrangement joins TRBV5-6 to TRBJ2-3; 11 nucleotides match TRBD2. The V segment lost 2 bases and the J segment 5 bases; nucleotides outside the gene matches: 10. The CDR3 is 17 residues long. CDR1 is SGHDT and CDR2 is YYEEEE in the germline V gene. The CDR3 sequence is CASSLASPTSGEDTQYF. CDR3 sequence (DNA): TGTGCCAGCAGCTTAGCTTCTCCGACTAGCGGGGAAGATACGCAGTATTTT.

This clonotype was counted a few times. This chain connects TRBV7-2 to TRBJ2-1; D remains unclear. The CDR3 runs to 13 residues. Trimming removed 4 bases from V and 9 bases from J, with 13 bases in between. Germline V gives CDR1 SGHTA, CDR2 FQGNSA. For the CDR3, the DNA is TGTGCCAGCAGCTCATCAGAGGCAGGTGAGCAGTTCTTC. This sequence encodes CASSSSEAGEQFF.

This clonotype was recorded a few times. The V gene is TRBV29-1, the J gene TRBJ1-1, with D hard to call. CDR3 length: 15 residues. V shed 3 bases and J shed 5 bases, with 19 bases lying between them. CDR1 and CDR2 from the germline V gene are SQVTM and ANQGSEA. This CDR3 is CSVEAITSEGTEAFF. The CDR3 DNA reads TGCAGCGTTGAGGCGATTACCTCAGAGGGAACTGAAGCTTTCTTT.

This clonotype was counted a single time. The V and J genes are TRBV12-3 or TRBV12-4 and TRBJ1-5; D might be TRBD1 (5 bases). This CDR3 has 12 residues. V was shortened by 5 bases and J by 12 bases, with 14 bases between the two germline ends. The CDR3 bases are TGTGCCAGCAGTATAGACAGTCTGGGCCAGCATTTT. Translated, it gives CASSIDSLGQHF.

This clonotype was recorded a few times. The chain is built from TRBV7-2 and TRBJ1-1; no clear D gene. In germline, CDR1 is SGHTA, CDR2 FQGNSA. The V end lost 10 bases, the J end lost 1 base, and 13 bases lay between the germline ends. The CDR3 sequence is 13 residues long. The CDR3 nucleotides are TGTGCCACCAGAGAGGATCCGAACACTGAAGCTTTCTTT. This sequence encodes CATREDPNTEAFF. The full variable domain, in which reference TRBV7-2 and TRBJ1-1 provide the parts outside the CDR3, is GAGVSQSPSNKVTEKGKDVELRCDPISGHTALYWYRQSLGQGLEFLIYFQGNSAPDKSGLPSDRFSAERTGGSVSTLTIQRTQQEDSAVYLCATREDPNTEAFFGQGTRLTVV.

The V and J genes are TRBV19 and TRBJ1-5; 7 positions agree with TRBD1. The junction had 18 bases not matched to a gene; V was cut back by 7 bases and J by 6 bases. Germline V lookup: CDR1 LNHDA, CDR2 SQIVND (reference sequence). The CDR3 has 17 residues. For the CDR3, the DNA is TGTGCCAGTACCCCCCGAGGGGTACAGGGGTCGGGTCAGCCCCAGCATTTT. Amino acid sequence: CASTPRGVQGSGQPQHF.

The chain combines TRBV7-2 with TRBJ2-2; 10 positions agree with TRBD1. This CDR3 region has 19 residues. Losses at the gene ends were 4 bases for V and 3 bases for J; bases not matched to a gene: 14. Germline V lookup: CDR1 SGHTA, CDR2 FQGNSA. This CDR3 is CASSSILDRGDRYTGELFF. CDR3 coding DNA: TGTGCCAGCAGCTCGATCCTGGACAGGGGGGATCGGTACACCGGGGAGCTGTTTTTT.

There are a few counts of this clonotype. The CDR3 coding sequence is TGTGCCAGCAGCTTAGTGTTTACAGGGGATCAGCCCCAGCATTTT. It encodes CASSLVFTGDQPQHF. The gene calls are TRBV7-2 and TRBJ1-5, with 7 bases aligning to TRBD1. Unmatched junction bases numbered 5, after V lost 1 base and J lost 5 bases. CDR3 length equals 15 residues. Germline CDR1 and CDR2: SGHTA and FQGNSA.

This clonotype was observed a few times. The CDR3 spells CASSLEARGGSYEQYF. CDR3 in DNA: TGTGCCAGCAGCTTAGAGGCCCGGGGGGGATCCTACGAGCAGTACTTC. This chain links TRBV7-6 with TRBJ2-7; TRBD2 agrees at 8 bases. Unmatched junction bases numbered 6, after V lost 1 base and J lost 1 base. The CDR3 is 16 amino acids. Germline loops: CDR1 SGHVS, CDR2 FNYEAQ.

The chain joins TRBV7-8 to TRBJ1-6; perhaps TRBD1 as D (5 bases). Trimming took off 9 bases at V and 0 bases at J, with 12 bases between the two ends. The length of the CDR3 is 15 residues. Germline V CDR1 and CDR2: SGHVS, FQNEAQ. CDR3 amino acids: CASGGEGSYNSPLHF. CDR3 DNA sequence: TGTGCCAGTGGGGGGGAAGGCTCCTATAATTCACCCCTCCACTTT. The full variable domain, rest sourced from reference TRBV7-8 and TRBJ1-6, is GAGVSQSPRYKVAKRGQDVALRCDPISGHVSLFWYQQALGQGPEFLTYFQNEAQLDKSGLPSDRFFAERPEGSVSTLKIQRTQQEDSAVYLCASGGEGSYNSPLHFGNGTRLTVT.

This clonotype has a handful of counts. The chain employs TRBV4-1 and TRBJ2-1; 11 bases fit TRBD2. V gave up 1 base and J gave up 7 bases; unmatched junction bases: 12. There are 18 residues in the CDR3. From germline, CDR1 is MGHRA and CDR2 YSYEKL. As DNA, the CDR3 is TGCGCCAGCAGCCAAGTTCGTGGTAGCGGGGGGGCCGCGAATGAGCAGTTCTTC. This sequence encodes CASSQVRGSGGAANEQFF.

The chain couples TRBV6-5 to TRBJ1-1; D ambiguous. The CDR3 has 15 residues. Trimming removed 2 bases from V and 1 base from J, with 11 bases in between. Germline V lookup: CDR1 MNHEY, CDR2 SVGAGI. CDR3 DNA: TGTGCCAGCAGTTACGGCAGTCATCCGAACACTGAAGCTTTCTTT. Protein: CASSYGSHPNTEAFF.

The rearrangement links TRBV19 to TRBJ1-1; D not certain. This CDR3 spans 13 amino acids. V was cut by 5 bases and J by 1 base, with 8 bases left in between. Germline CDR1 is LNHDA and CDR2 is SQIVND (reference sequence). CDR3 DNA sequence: TGTGCCAGTAGTTGGGCCTCGAACACTGAAGCTTTCTTT. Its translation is CASSWASNTEAFF.

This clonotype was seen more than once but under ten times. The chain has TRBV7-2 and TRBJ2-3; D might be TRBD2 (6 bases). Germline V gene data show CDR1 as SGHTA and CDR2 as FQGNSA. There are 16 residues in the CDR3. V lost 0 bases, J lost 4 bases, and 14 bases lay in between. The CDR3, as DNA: TGTGCCAGCAGCTTAGCTCGGGGGATGGGTGCAGATACGCAGTATTTT. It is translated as CASSLARGMGADTQYF.

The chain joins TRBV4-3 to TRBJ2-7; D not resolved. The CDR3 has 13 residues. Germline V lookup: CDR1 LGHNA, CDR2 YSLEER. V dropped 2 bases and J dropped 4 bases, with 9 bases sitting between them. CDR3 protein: CASSQNVAYEQYF. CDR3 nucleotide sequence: TGCGCCAGCAGCCAAAATGTGGCTTACGAGCAGTACTTC.

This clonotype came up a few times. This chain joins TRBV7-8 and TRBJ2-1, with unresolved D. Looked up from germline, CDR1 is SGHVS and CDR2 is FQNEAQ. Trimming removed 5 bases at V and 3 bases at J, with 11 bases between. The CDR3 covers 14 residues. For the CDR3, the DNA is TGTGCCAGCAGCCTCAAAATCGACTACAATGAGCAGTTCTTC. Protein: CASSLKIDYNEQFF.